A selection of T cell receptor beta chains follows, all from one sample in a study of metastatic and nonmetastatic thyroid tumors. TCRdb re-called the PCR reads with MiXCR. The data contain 23,000 or so clones, about 12% of them singletons. Sequenced input: blood. The receptors come from a female donor with papillary thyroid cancer or a benign thyroid nodule (not recorded which). Some clones in this sample may be carry-over from other donors' samples. Both conserved end residues are part of each CDR3. The D gene is left open where the match is weak. The size of a clone is reported for some rows only, either as once, few or many, or as a class for expanded clones.

V: TRBV18
D: TRBD1
size: many
J: TRBJ2-2
CDR3: CASSRDLPGQGTGELFF
DNA: TGTGCCAGCTCAAGGGATCTTCCGGGACAGGGAACCGGGGAGCTGTTTTTT

V: TRBV11-2
D: NA
size: many
J: TRBJ2-5
CDR3: CASSFYLGSHFGETQYF
DNA: TGTGCCAGCAGCTTCTACCTAGGCAGCCATTTTGGAGAGACCCAGTACTTC

V: TRBV6-1
D: TRBD2
size: few
J: TRBJ2-2
CDR3: CASRREMMNTGELFF
DNA: TGTGCCAGCAGGCGGGAGATGATGAACACCGGGGAGCTGTTTTTT

V: TRBV9
D: TRBD2
size: NA
J: TRBJ2-7
CDR3: CASSGSTSGSYEQYF
DNA: TGTGCCAGCAGCGGGTCGACTAGCGGGTCCTACGAGCAGTACTTC

V: TRBV12-3/TRBV12-4
D: NA
size: many
J: TRBJ2-5
CDR3: CASTPPDRPETQYF
DNA: TGTGCCAGCACCCCACCCGACAGGCCGGAGACCCAGTACTTC

V: TRBV6-2/TRBV6-3
D: TRBD2
size: many
J: TRBJ2-3
CDR3: CASRRLSGSIDTQYF
DNA: TGTGCCAGCCGACGGCTTAGCGGGAGCATAGATACGCAGTATTTT

V: TRBV5-8
D: TRBD2
size: many
J: TRBJ2-3
CDR3: CASSLEGLATQYF
DNA: TGTGCCAGCAGCTTGGAGGGACTAGCAACGCAGTATTTT

V: TRBV19
D: NA
size: many
J: TRBJ1-2
CDR3: CASSMVPVERGYTF
DNA: TGTGCCAGTAGTATGGTCCCGGTTGAGCGTGGCTACACCTTC

V: TRBV11-2
D: NA
size: medium-sized
J: TRBJ2-7
CDR3: CASSPISGTYEQYF
DNA: TGTGCCAGCAGCCCAATTAGCGGAACCTACGAGCAGTACTTC

V: TRBV30
D: NA
size: many
J: TRBJ2-3
CDR3: CAWTKSLSTDTQYF
DNA: TGTGCCTGGACGAAGTCCCTGAGCACAGATACGCAGTATTTT